This TCR beta chain was captured in a study of T-cell memory formation after mild COVID-19. Whole-study context: TCR clusters were mostly donor specific.

TCRalpha and TCRbeta libraries used 5'RACE with constant-segment primers and UMIs. Via MiXCR, TCRdb re-called the 5' RACE reads, giving one row per CDR3 protein. The table lists a few hundred thousand distinct CDR3 sequences, around 27% of them singletons. J lost 9 bases, V lost 5 bases, and 10 bases had no gene match. This CDR3 contains 14 residues. This clonotype was detected ten times or more. The antigen remains unidentified. Study-level findings and limits: Pre-infection memory already had some responding clones, implying cross-reactive memory joined. Contracting CD4+ clones sat mainly in CM and EM; CD8+ in EMRA.

This sequence joins TRBV12-3 or TRBV12-4 and TRBJ2-7, with 10 nucleotides matching TRBD2. Sequencing was done on a sample of PBMCs or a T cell subset sorted from them (not recorded which). This clonotype originated in an adult woman who had mild COVID-19 (a few samples of this study predate the infection). Cell type and time point are not known. The CDR3 DNA reads TGTGCCAGCAGTGCGGTCGGACTAGCGGCCGGGCAGTACTTC. It translates to CASSAVGLAAGQYF.